This TCR beta chain was sequenced in a study of CD8+ T cells in alopecia areata. About the study: Treatment comprised oral tofacitinib, 5 to 10 mg twice daily, in treated patients.

General study results and limits: Among the top 100, expanded CD8+ clones, as well as scalp clonality, were significantly decreased by tofacitinib.

This clone was picked up a small number of times. Its target is not known. cDNA serving as the sequencing template came from extracted, reverse transcribed RNA. Produced via immunoSEQ multiplex PCR; TCRdb's table is partial and in-frame only. The sample gives over 250,000 clones, about 62% of which show up once; about 0.88% is in the top ten. The ends were cut back, 7 bases at V and 5 bases at J, with 17 bases in the middle. The CDR3 contains 14 residues. Germline CDR1 and CDR2: SQVTM and ANQGSEA. The treatment is: oral pan-JAK inhibitor, 5-10 mg twice daily. The sequence derives from a human donor with alopecia areata. Specimen: CD4+ T cells sorted from blood, collected around week 53, from a patient treated with tofacitinib. This chain joins TRBV29-1 and TRBJ1-4, with D tentatively TRBD1 (6 bases). The CDR3 loop is CSAGQSRTNEKLFF. The CDR3 nucleotides read TGCAGCGCTGGACAGTCCCGCACCAATGAAAAACTGTTTTTT.